A single T cell receptor beta chain is shown here with its context. Its target is unknown. UMI-labeled 5' RACE TRB cDNA libraries were prepared from the cells. TCRdb reprocessed the 5' RACE reads and keeps a single row for each CDR3 protein, giving no DNA. The sample table includes 130,000 to 150,000 distinct CDR3 sequences. Germline assignment: CDR1 DFQATT and CDR2 SNEGSKA (reference sequence). The CDR3 is 13 residues long. This specimen belongs to a study of CXCR3-negative and CXCR3-positive naive CD8 T cells. Study results and limitations: TRB CDR3s of CXCR3-positive naive cells were more hydrophobic than those of CXCR3-negative naive cells. Comparably high diversity was seen in both naive subsets, and much lower diversity in memory CD8+ cells.

The sequenced sample was naive CXCR3+ CD8+ T cells from blood. The subset was: CD45RO-CCR7+CD27+CD95- naive CD8+ T cells expressing CXCR3 (TNR3+). The chain employs TRBV20-1 and TRBJ2-7; the D gene TCRdb calls, TRBD1, cannot be checked with no DNA. The clonotype comes from a human donor in good health. Some clones in this sample may be carry-over from other donors' samples. The chain's CDR3 is CSATGTEGHEQYF.